This entry lists 24 T cell receptor beta chains sequenced from one sample in a study of shared clonotypes between healthy human individuals. TCRdb's table, derived via immunoSEQ multiplex PCR, lists solely in-frame clones and lacks some. The table shows around 2,000,000 clones, with 85% to 95% occurring only once. Sequenced: naive CD4+ T cells sorted from blood. The subset was: CD45RA+ positively selected. These receptors were collected from a man aged 18-30 years in good health.

The J gene is TRBJ2-3, the V gene TRBV7-6; 7 bases line up with TRBD2. The germline gives CDR1 SGHVS, CDR2 FNYEAQ. The ends lost 2 bases at V and 5 bases at J; junction bases unmatched: 7. The CDR3 runs 15 residues. The CDR3 reads CASSLSGGSVDTQYF. Here the CDR3 DNA reads TGTGCCAGCAGCTTATCGGGCGGGAGCGTAGATACGCAGTATTTT.

The rearrangement links TRBV7-9 to TRBJ1-2, with 7 nucleotides matching TRBD1. The germline V gene has CDR1 SEHNR and CDR2 FQNEAQ (reference sequence). This CDR3 comprises 15 residues. Unmatched junction bases numbered 10, after V lost 3 bases and J lost 6 bases. The DNA for the CDR3 is TGTGCCAGCAGCTTGGTAAGGACAGGAGGTGATGGCTACACCTTC. It codes for CASSLVRTGGDGYTF.

The rearrangement uses TRBV5-4 and TRBJ2-7; perhaps D is TRBD1 or TRBD2 (5 bases each). This CDR3 comprises 13 residues. Germline V CDR1 and CDR2: SGHNT, YYREEE (reference sequence). V shed 7 bases and J shed 2 bases, with 13 bases lying between them. CDR3 protein: CASGRQGPYEQYF. Here the CDR3 DNA reads TGTGCCAGCGGCCGCCAGGGACCCTACGAGCAGTACTTC.

The chain carries TRBV4-1 and TRBJ2-3; 13 bases are a match to TRBD2. This CDR3 region has 18 residues. Trimming removed 0 bases from V and 0 bases from J; junction bases left unmatched: 3. The germline CDR1 and CDR2 sequences are MGHRA and YSYEKL. The CDR3 region is CASSQELAGGGSTDTQYF. The DNA for the CDR3 is TGCGCCAGCAGCCAAGAACTAGCGGGAGGGGGAAGCACAGATACGCAGTATTTT.

This chain links TRBV7-9 with TRBJ1-1; D is uncertain. Trimming stripped 0 bases from V and 7 bases from J, with 6 bases between. Germline-derived CDR1 and CDR2 are SEHNR and FQNEAQ (reference sequence). The CDR3 is 12 residues long. The CDR3 nucleotides are TGTGCCAGCAGCTTAGCGCGGGGTGAAGCTTTCTTT. This encodes CASSLARGEAFF.

The chain carries TRBV6-1 and TRBJ1-2, with D hard to call. Germline CDR1 and CDR2: MNHNS and SASEGT. V was cut by 7 bases and J by 4 bases, with 16 bases left in between. The CDR3 contains 14 residues. The CDR3 nucleotides read TGTGCCAGCAAGGGATCCTATTTGGTCTATGGCTACACCTTC. Protein product: CASKGSYLVYGYTF.

This clone was detected ten times or more. DNA for the CDR3: TGTGCCTGGAGTGTGGGTAAAACAGGGGGCAATGATCAGCCCCAGCATTTT. Protein: CAWSVGKTGGNDQPQHF. The gene calls are TRBV30 and TRBJ1-5; TRBD1 aligns across 9 bases. Unmatched junction bases numbered 11, after V lost 0 bases and J lost 5 bases. CDR1 is GTSNPN and CDR2 is SVGIG in the germline V gene (reference sequence). CDR3 length equals 17 residues.

The chain is built from TRBV10-1 and TRBJ2-1, with 12 positions matching TRBD2. Germline CDR1 WNHNN, CDR2 SYGVQD (reference sequence). The V segment lost 4 bases and the J segment 3 bases; nucleotides outside the gene matches: 4. This CDR3 is built from 16 residues. Written as DNA, the CDR3 is TGCGCCAGCAGTGCTAGCGGGAGGGGTTACTACAATGAGCAGTTCTTC. It is translated as CASSASGRGYYNEQFF.

In this sample, this clone turned up once. The chain couples TRBV9 to TRBJ2-1; D unresolved. V was pared by 4 bases and J by 9 bases, with 14 bases between. In germline, CDR1 is SGDLS, CDR2 YYNGEE. This CDR3 comprises 13 residues. The CDR3 reads CASSSRLEGEQFF. CDR3 coding DNA: TGTGCCAGCAGCTCCCGCCTAGAAGGTGAGCAGTTCTTC.

The chain carries TRBV2 and TRBJ2-1, with D perhaps given as TRBD1 or TRBD2 (7 bases each). V dropped 10 bases and J dropped 6 bases, with 19 bases sitting between them. The CDR3 is 14 amino acids. The germline gives CDR1 SNHLY, CDR2 FYNNEI. The CDR3 DNA sequence: TGTGCCACCAAGAGGCAGGGGGAGGGCAATGAGCAGTTCTTC. This gives the protein CATKRQGEGNEQFF.

The chain uses TRBV5-6 and TRBJ2-7; 7 bases are shared with TRBD2. Germline trimming cut 0 bases from V and 2 bases from J; bases unmatched to any gene: 14. Per germline, CDR1 SGHDT and CDR2 YYEEEE. CDR3 length: 18 amino acids. The CDR3 region is CASSLVGNRVGGAYEQYF. The DNA of the CDR3 is TGTGCCAGCAGCTTGGTGGGGAATCGAGTGGGAGGGGCCTACGAGCAGTACTTC. Supplemented by reference TRBV5-6 and TRBJ2-7, the full variable domain reads DAGVTQSPTHLIKTRGQQVTLRCSPKSGHDTVSWYQQALGQGPQFIFQYYEEEERQRGNFPDRFSGHQFPNYSSELNVNALLLGDSALYLCASSLVGNRVGGAYEQYFGPGTRLTVT.

The V gene is TRBV28, the J gene TRBJ2-7, with 10 bases identical to TRBD2. The J segment lost 2 bases and the V segment lost 6 bases, leaving 7 bases of the junction unmatched. The CDR3 spans 15 residues. Germline assignment: CDR1 MDHEN and CDR2 SYDVKM. CDR3 amino acids: CASSRTSGVTYEQYF. CDR3 DNA: TGTGCCAGCAGCCGTACTAGCGGGGTTACCTACGAGCAGTACTTC.

V and J are TRBV28 and TRBJ2-5; perhaps TRBD2 as D (5 bases). The CDR3 covers 14 residues. Germline-derived CDR1 and CDR2 are MDHEN and SYDVKM. The V end was cut by 7 bases, the J end by 7 bases, with 19 bases between. In nucleotides, the CDR3 is TGTGCCAGCACTCAAAACCCGGGAATAGGGACCCAGTACTTC. It translates to CASTQNPGIGTQYF.

The V call is TRBV6-6, the J call TRBJ2-7, with a weak D call TRBD2 (5 bases). The CDR3 consists of 16 residues. Germline CDR1 MNHNY, CDR2 SVGAGI (reference sequence). V was pared by 0 bases and J by 1 base, with 13 bases between. DNA for the CDR3: TGTGCCAGCAGTTACTCGAGGGTAGAGCGGTCCTACGAGCAGTACTTC. Encoded protein: CASSYSRVERSYEQYF.

This chain links TRBV6-1 with TRBJ1-2, with D possibly TRBD1 on 6 matching bases. Deletions cut 4 bases from V and 6 bases from J, with 15 bases between. The CDR3 has 14 amino acids. Germline lookup yields CDR1 MNHNS and CDR2 SASEGT. CDR3: CASSVYSGENGYTF. The CDR3 DNA sequence: TGTGCCAGCAGTGTGTATTCAGGGGAAAATGGCTACACCTTC.

Only one count was recorded for this clone. The chain links TRBV7-9 to TRBJ2-5, with D possibly TRBD2 on 5 matching bases. Per germline, CDR1 SEHNR and CDR2 FQNEAQ (reference sequence). The CDR3 covers 15 residues. Trimming shortened V by 5 bases and J by 1 base, and 14 bases separated the two germline ends. For the CDR3, the DNA is TGTGCCAGCAGCCTTCCGCGGGCGGCCCAAGAGACCCAGTACTTC. This gives the protein CASSLPRAAQETQYF.

This chain links TRBV27 with TRBJ2-3; maybe TRBD1 (5 bases). Germline assignment: CDR1 MNHEY and CDR2 SMNVEV (reference sequence). The length of the CDR3 is 13 residues. The V end lost 8 bases, the J end lost 0 bases, and 9 bases lay between the germline ends. This CDR3 reads CASSQGSTDTQYF. The CDR3 DNA sequence: TGTGCCAGCTCCCAGGGCAGCACAGATACGCAGTATTTT.

The chain recombines TRBV5-6 with TRBJ2-3, with a weak D call TRBD1 (5 bases). In germline, CDR1 is SGHDT, CDR2 YYEEEE. The CDR3 sequence is 19 residues long. V was pared by 0 bases and J by 3 bases, with 23 bases between. The CDR3 DNA reads as TGTGCCAGCAGCTTGGCCCCCTACCAATCCAGGGCTATGACAGATACGCAGTATTTT. It yields the protein CASSLAPYQSRAMTDTQYF. Full variable domain (missing parts from reference TRBV5-6 and TRBJ2-3): DAGVTQSPTHLIKTRGQQVTLRCSPKSGHDTVSWYQQALGQGPQFIFQYYEEEERQRGNFPDRFSGHQFPNYSSELNVNALLLGDSALYLCASSLAPYQSRAMTDTQYFGPGTRLTVL.

With respect to this clone: This sample also contains other DNA sequences that code for the same CDR3. The chain employs TRBV18 and TRBJ1-1, with 7 bases identical to TRBD1. The germline CDR1 and CDR2 sequences are KGHSH and LQKENI. With 5 bases clipped from V and 0 bases from J, the junction kept 0 bases outside the gene matches. The CDR3 is 13 residues long. The DNA for the CDR3 is TGTGCCAGCTCAGGACAGGTGAACACTGAAGCTTTCTTT. It codes for CASSGQVNTEAFF.

This clone was observed a single time. The rearrangement joins TRBV19 to TRBJ1-1; TRBD1 aligns across 7 bases. Germline V CDR1 and CDR2: LNHDA, SQIVND (reference sequence). The CDR3 is made up of 14 amino acids. With 6 bases clipped from V and 0 bases from J, the junction kept 4 bases outside the gene matches. This CDR3 is CASSRDSMNTEAFF. The CDR3 DNA sequence: TGTGCCAGTAGCCGGGACAGCATGAACACTGAAGCTTTCTTT.

Details on this clone: At the DNA level, this CDR3 is encoded by other sequences in the same sample as well. The CDR3 loop reads CASRGQGDTEAFF. DNA for the CDR3: TGTGCCAGTAGGGGACAGGGAGACACTGAAGCTTTCTTT. The V gene is TRBV19, the J gene TRBJ1-1; 9 nucleotides agree with TRBD1. The CDR3 contains 13 residues. Per the germline V gene, CDR1 is LNHDA and CDR2 is SQIVND (reference sequence). With 6 bases clipped from V and 3 bases from J, the junction kept 2 bases outside the gene matches.

The rearrangement joins TRBV30 to TRBJ1-2; weak D call: TRBD1 (6 bases). V lost 3 bases and J lost 4, with 12 bases in between. The CDR3 extends over 13 amino acids. Germline-derived CDR1 and CDR2 are GTSNPN and SVGIG (reference sequence). This CDR3 reads CAWRQAGVYGYTF. CDR3 coding DNA: TGTGCCTGGAGGCAGGCAGGGGTCTATGGCTACACCTTC.

This clone was observed once. The chain has TRBV18 and TRBJ2-3, with TRBD1 matching 7 bases. Losses at the gene ends were 1 base for V and 3 bases for J; bases not matched to a gene: 4. The CDR3 loop spans 15 amino acids. Looked up from germline, CDR1 is KGHSH and CDR2 is LQKENI. CDR3 region: CASSPQSTGTDTQYF. In DNA, the CDR3 is TGTGCCAGCTCACCACAATCGACAGGGACAGATACGCAGTATTTT.

The V and J genes are TRBV6-1 and TRBJ2-7, with 7 bases matching TRBD1. CDR3 length: 14 residues. The trim removed 6 bases at V and 3 bases at J, leaving 8 bases unmatched. The V gene's germline CDR1 is MNHNS and CDR2 SASEGT. The CDR3: CASRIEDRFYEQYF. The CDR3 DNA reads TGTGCCAGCAGGATTGAGGACAGGTTCTACGAGCAGTACTTC.